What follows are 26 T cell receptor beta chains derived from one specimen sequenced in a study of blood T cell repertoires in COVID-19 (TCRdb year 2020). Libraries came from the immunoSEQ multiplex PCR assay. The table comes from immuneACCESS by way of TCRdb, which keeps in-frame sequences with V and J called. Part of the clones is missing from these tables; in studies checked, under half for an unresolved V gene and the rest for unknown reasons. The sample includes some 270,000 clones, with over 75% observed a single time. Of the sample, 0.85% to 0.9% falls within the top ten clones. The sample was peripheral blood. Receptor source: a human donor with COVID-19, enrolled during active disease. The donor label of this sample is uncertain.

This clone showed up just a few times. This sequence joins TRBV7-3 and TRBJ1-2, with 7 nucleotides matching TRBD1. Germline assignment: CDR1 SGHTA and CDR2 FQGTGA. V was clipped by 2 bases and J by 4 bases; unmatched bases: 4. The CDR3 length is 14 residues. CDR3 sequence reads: CASSLEAGGYGYTF. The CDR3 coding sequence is TGTGCCAGCAGCTTAGAGGCAGGGGGCTATGGCTACACCTTC.

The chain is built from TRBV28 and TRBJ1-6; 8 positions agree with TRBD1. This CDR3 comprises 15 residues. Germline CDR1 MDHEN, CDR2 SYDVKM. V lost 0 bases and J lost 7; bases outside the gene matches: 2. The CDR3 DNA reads TGTGCCAGCAGTTTATGGGGACAGGAAAATTCACCCCTCCACTTT. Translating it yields CASSLWGQENSPLHF.

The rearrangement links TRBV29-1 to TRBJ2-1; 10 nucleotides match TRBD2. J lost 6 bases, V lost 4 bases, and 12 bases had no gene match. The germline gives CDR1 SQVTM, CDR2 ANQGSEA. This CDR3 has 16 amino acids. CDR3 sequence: CSVAEPASGSPNEQFF. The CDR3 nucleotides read TGCAGCGTTGCTGAACCGGCTAGCGGGAGTCCCAATGAGCAGTTCTTC.

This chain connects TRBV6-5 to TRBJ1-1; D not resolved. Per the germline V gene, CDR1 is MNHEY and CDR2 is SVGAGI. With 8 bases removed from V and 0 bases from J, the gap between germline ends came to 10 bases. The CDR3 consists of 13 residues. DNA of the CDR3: TGTGCCAGCCAGTCACAGCTGAACACTGAAGCTTTCTTT. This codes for CASQSQLNTEAFF.

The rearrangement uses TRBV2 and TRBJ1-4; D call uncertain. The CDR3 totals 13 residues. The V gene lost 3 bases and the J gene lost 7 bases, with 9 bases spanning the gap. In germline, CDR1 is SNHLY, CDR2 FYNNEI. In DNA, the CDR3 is TGTGCCAGCAGTGATGGAGCATTTGAAAAACTGTTTTTT. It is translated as CASSDGAFEKLFF.

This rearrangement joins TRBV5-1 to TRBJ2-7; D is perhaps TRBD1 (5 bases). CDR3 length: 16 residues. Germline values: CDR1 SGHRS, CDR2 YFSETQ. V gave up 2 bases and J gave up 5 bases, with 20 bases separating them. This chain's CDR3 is CASSLRYRQSDHEQYF. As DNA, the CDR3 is TGCGCCAGCAGCTTACGCTACAGGCAGTCAGACCACGAGCAGTACTTC.

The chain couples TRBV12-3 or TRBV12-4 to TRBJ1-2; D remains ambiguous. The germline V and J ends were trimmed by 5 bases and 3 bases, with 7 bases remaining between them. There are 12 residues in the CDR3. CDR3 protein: CASSSSDYGYTF. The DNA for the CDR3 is TGTGCCAGCAGTAGTTCGGACTATGGCTACACCTTC.

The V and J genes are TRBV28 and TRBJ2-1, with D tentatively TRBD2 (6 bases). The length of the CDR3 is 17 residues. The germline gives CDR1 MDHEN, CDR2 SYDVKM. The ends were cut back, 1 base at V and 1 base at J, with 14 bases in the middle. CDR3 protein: CASSLSDAGMSYNEQFF. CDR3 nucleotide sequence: TGTGCCAGCAGTTTATCCGATGCGGGAATGTCCTACAATGAGCAGTTCTTC. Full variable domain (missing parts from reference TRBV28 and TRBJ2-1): DVKVTQSSRYLVKRTGEKVFLECVQDMDHENMFWYRQDPGLGLRLIYFSYDVKMKEKGDIPEGYSVSREKKERFSLILESASTNQTSMYLCASSLSDAGMSYNEQFFGPGTRLTVL.

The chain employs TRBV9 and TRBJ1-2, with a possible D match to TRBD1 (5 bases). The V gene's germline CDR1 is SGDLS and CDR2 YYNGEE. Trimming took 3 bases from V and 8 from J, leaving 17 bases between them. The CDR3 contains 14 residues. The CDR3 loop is CASSAPGSQRGYTF. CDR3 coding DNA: TGTGCCAGCAGCGCTCCAGGGTCCCAGAGGGGCTACACCTTC.

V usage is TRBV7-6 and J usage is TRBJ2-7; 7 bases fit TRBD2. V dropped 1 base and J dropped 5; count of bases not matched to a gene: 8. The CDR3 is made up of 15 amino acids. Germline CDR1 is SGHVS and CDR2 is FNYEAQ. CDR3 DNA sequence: TGTGCCAGCAGCTTAGGGGGACTACCTTTTAACGAGCAGTACTTC. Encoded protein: CASSLGGLPFNEQYF.

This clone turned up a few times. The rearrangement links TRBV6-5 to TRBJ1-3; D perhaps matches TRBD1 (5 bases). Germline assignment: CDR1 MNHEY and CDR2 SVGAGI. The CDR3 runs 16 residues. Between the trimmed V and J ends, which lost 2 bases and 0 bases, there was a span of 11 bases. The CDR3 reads CASSYGRAYSGNTIYF. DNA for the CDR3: TGTGCCAGCAGTTACGGCAGGGCATACTCTGGAAACACCATATATTTT.

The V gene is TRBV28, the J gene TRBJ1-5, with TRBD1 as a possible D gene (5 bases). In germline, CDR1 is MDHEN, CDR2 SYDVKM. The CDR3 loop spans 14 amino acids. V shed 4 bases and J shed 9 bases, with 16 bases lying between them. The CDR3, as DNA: TGTGCCAGCAGTTCCGGGACTTTAAACCTGCCCCAGCATTTT. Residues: CASSSGTLNLPQHF.

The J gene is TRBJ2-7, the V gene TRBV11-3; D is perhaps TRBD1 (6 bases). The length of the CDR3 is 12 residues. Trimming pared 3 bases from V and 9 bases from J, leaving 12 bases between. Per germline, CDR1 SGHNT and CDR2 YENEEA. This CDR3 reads CASSLAQGGQYF. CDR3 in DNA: TGTGCCAGCAGCTTGGCCCAAGGGGGGCAGTACTTC.

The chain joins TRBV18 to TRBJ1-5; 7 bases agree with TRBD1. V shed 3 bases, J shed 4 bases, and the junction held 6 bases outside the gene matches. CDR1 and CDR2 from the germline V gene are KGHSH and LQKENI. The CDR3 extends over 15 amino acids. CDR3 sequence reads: CASSPAGQLNQPQHF. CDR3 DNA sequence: TGTGCCAGCTCACCCGCGGGACAGTTGAATCAGCCCCAGCATTTT.

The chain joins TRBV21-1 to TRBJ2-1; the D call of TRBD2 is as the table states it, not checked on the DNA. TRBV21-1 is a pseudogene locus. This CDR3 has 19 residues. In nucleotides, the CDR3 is TGTGCCAGCTCCAGACGTACACCCTCTAGCGCGAGCTCCTACAATGAGCAGTTCTTC. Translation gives CASSRRTPSSASSYNEQFF.

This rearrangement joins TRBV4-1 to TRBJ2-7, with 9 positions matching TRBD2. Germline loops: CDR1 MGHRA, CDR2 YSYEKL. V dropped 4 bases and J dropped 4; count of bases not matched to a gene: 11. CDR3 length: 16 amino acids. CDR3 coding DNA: TGCGCCAGCAGCCGCCGAGTAGCGGGAGATAATTACGAGCAGTACTTC. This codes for CASSRRVAGDNYEQYF.

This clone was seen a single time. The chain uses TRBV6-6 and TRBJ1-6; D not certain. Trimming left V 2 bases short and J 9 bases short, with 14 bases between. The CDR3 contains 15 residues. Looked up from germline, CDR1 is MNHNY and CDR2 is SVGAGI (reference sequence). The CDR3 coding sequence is TGTGCCAGCAGTTACAATTCCGGGTCTAGTTCACCCCTCCACTTT. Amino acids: CASSYNSGSSSPLHF.

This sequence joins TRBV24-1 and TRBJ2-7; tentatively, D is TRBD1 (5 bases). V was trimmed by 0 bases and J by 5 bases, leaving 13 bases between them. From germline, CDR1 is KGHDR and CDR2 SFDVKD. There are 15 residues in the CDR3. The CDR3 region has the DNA TGTGCCACCAGTGATTTGGGTCAGGGCGGCCACGAGCAGTACTTC. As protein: CATSDLGQGGHEQYF.

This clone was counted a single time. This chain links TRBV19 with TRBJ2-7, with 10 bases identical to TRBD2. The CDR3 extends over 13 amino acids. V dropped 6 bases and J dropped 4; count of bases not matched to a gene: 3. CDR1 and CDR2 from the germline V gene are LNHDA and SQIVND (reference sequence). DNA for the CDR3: TGTGCCAGTAGCCTAGCGGGAGAGTACGAGCAGTACTTC. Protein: CASSLAGEYEQYF.

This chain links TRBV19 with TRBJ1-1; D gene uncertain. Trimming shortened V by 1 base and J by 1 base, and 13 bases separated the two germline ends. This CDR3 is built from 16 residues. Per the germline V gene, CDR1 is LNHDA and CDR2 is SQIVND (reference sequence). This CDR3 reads CASSIGAHVPNTEAFF. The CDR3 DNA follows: TGTGCCAGTAGTATAGGGGCACACGTTCCGAACACTGAAGCTTTCTTT. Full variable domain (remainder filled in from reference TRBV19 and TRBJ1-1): DGGITQSPKYLFRKEGQNVTLSCEQNLNHDAMYWYRQDPGQGLRLIYYSQIVNDFQKGDIAEGYSVSREKKESFPLTVTSAQKNPTAFYLCASSIGAHVPNTEAFFGQGTRLTVV.

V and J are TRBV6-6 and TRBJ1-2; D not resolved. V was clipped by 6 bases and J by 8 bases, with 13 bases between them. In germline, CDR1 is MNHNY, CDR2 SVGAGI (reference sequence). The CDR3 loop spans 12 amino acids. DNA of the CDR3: TGTGCCAGCAGCCCCCAAGCCGGGGGCTACACCTTC. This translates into CASSPQAGGYTF.

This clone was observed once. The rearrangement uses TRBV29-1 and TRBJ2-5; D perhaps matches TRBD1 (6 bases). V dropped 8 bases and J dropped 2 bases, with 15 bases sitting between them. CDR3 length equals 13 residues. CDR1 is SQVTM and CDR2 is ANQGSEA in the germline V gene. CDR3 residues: CSSSPTGQETQYF. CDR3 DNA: TGCAGCTCATCCCCCACAGGGCAAGAGACCCAGTACTTC.

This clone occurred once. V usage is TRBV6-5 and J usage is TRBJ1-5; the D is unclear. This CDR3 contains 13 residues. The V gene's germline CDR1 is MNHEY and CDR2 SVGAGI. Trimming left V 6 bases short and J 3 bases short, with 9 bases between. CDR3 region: CASRSRNNQPQHF. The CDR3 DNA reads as TGTGCCAGCAGATCTAGGAACAATCAGCCCCAGCATTTT.

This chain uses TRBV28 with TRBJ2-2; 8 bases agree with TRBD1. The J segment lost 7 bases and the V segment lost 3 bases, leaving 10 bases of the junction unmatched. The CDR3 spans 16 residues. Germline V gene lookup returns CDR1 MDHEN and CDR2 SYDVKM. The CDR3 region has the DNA TGTGCCAGCAGTTTTTGGACAGGGTCATTCGGCGGGGAGCTGTTTTTT. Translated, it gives CASSFWTGSFGGELFF. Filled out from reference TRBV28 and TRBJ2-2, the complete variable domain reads DVKVTQSSRYLVKRTGEKVFLECVQDMDHENMFWYRQDPGLGLRLIYFSYDVKMKEKGDIPEGYSVSREKKERFSLILESASTNQTSMYLCASSFWTGSFGGELFFGEGSRLTVL.

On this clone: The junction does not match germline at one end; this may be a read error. CDR3 DNA sequence: TGTGCCAGCAGCCTCGCCCAGGGACTAGCGGGAGTAGTCTTC. Translation gives CASSLAQGLAGVVF. This sequence joins TRBV3-1 (or the pseudogene TRBV3-2) and TRBJ2-1, with 14 positions matching TRBD2. The germline gives CDR1 LGHDT, CDR2 YNNKEL (reference sequence). This CDR3 has 14 amino acids.

The CDR3 reads CASSPRTDQPQHF. The CDR3 nucleotides are TGTGCCAGCAGCCCTCGGACTGATCAGCCCCAGCATTTT. J is TRBJ1-5 and V is TRBV7-9; D gene ambiguous. V gave up 5 bases and J gave up 5 bases, with 10 bases separating them. This CDR3 comprises 13 residues. CDR1 and CDR2 from the germline V gene are SEHNR and FQNEAQ (reference sequence).